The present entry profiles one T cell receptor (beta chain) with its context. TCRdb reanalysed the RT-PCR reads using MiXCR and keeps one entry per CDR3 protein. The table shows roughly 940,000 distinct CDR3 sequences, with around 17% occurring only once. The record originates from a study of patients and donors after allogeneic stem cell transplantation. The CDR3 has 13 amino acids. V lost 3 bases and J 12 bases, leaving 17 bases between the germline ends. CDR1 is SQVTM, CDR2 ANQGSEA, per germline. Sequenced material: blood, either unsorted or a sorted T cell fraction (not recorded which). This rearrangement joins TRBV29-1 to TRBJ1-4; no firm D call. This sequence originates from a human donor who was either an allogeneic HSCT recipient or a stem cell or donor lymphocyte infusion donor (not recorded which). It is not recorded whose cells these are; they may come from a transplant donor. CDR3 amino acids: CSVENLLTGELFF. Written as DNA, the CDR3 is TGCAGCGTTGAGAACCTCCTCACCGGGGAACTGTTTTTT.